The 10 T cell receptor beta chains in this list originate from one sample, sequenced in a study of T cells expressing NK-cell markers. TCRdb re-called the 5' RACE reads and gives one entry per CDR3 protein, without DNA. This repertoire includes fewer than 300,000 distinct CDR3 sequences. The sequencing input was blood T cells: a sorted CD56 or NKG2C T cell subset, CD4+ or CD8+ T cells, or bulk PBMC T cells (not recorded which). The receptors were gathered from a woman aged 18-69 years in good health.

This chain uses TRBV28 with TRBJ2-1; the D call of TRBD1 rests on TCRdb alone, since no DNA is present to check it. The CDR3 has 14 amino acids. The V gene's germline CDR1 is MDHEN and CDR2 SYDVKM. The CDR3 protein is CASRKQGGGYEQFF.

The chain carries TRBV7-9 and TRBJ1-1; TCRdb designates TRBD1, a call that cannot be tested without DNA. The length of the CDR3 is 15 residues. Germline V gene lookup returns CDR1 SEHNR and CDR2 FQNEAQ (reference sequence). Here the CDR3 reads CASSPARGRGTEAFF.

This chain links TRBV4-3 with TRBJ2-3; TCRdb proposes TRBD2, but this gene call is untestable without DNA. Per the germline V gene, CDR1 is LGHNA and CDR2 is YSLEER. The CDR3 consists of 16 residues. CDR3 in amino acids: CASSQQTSGRADTQYF.

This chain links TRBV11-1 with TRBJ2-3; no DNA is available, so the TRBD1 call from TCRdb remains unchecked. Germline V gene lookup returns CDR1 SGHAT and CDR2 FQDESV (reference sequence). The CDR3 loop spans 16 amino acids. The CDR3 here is CASSLARRAGTDTQYF. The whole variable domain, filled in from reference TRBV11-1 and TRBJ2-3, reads EAEVAQSPRYKITEKSQAVAFWCDPISGHATLYWYRQILGQGPELLVQFQDESVVDDSQLPKDRFSAERLKGVDSTLKIQPAELGDSAMYLCASSLARRAGTDTQYFGPGTRLTVL.

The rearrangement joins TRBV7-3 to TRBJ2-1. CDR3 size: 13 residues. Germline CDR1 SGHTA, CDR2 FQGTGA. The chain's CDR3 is CASSIPGYNEQFF.

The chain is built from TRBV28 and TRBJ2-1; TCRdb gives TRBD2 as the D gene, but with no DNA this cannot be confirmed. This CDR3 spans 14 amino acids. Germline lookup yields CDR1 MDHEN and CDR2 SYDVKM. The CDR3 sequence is CASRQGLGRNEQFF.

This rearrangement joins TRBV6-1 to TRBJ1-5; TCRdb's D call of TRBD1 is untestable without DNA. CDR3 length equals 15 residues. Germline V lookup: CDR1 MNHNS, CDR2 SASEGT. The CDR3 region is CASSGGTGYGQPQHF.

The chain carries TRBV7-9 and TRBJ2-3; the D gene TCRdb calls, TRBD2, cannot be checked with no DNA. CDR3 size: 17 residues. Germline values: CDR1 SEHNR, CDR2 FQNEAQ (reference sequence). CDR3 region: CASSLASGRPLTDTQYF.

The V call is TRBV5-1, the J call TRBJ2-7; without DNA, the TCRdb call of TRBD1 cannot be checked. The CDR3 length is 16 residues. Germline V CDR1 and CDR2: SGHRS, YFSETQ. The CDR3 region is CASSLAQRGLSYEQYF. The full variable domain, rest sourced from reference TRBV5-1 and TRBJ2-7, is KAGVTQTPRYLIKTRGQQVTLSCSPISGHRSVSWYQQTPGQGLQFLFEYFSETQRNKGNFPGRFSGRQFSNSRSEMNVSTLELGDSALYLCASSLAQRGLSYEQYFGPGTRLTVT.

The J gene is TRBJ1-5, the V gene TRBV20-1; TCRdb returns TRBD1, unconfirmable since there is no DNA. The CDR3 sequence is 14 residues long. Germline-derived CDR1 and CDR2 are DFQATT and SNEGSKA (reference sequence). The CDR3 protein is CSANYAGRDQPQHF.